This is a list of T cell receptor beta chains from one sample in a study of cytomegalovirus exposure and HLA in healthy donors. Assay used: immunoSEQ multiplex PCR; TCRdb lists only in-frame clones, some missing. The table lists under 200,000 clones, roughly 84% of them singletons, with around 2.6% in the top ten. Sequenced: PBMCs. The receptor set was obtained from a man younger than 45 in good health and CMV-seropositive. The CDR3 runs from the conserved cysteine through the conserved F or W. The D gene is left open where the match is weak. Size values are once, few and many counts, or a class for expanded clones, and some rows have none.

J: TRBJ2-6; V: TRBV7-2; D: -; size: -; DNA: TGTGCCAGCAGCTTAGTAGGGGCAGGCTCTGGGGCCAACGTCCTGACTTTC; CDR3: CASSLVGAGSGANVLTF
J: TRBJ1-1; V: TRBV18; D: TRBD1; size: -; DNA: TGTGCCAGCTCACCACGACAGGGGGCCGGAACTGAAGCTTTCTTT; CDR3: CASSPRQGAGTEAFF
J: TRBJ2-3; V: TRBV9; D: TRBD1; size: -; DNA: TGTGCCAGCAGCCTCGGAGGAGGACAGGGTTATTTTGATACGCAGTATTTT; CDR3: CASSLGGGQGYFDTQYF
J: TRBJ2-7; V: TRBV30; D: -; size: -; DNA: TGTGCCTGGATTGTGGGCCCCTACGAGCAGTACTTC; CDR3: CAWIVGPYEQYF
J: TRBJ1-5; V: TRBV28; D: TRBD1; size: -; DNA: TGTGCCAGCAGAGACAGGACAGGGGGGCAGCCCCAGCATTTT; CDR3: CASRDRTGGQPQHF
J: TRBJ1-3; V: TRBV5-8; D: -; size: -; DNA: TGTGCCAGCAGCTTCGGGGGCTCTGGAAACACCATATATTTT; CDR3: CASSFGGSGNTIYF
J: TRBJ1-3; V: TRBV4-3; D: TRBD1; size: -; DNA: TGCGCCAGCAGCCAGGACCACCAGGGGGGCAACACCATATATTTT; CDR3: CASSQDHQGGNTIYF
J: TRBJ1-1; V: TRBV7-6; D: -; size: -; DNA: TGTGCCAGCAGCTTAGTAACGGAGATGAACACTGAAGCTTTCTTT; CDR3: CASSLVTEMNTEAFF
J: TRBJ2-5; V: TRBV19; D: TRBD2; size: -; DNA: TGTGCCAGTAGTATGGGGACTAGCGGGTCTAAGACCCAGTACTTC; CDR3: CASSMGTSGSKTQYF
J: TRBJ1-1; V: TRBV6-5; D: TRBD1; size: -; DNA: TGTGCCAGCAGTCGATTAGGACAGGCTGAAGCTTTCTTT; CDR3: CASSRLGQAEAFF
J: TRBJ2-1; V: TRBV11-2; D: TRBD2; size: -; DNA: TGTGCCAGCAGTAGCGGGAGGGCCGAATACAATGAGCAGTTCTTC; CDR3: CASSSGRAEYNEQFF
J: TRBJ2-4; V: TRBV7-2; D: TRBD2; size: -; DNA: TGTGCCACCAGAATTCATAGCGGGACTGACATTCAGTACTTC; CDR3: CATRIHSGTDIQYF
J: TRBJ2-5; V: TRBV5-1; D: TRBD1; size: -; DNA: TGCGCCAGCAGCGGGGACAGGGTAGAGACCCAGTACTTC; CDR3: CASSGDRVETQYF
J: TRBJ1-4; V: TRBV5-1; D: TRBD1; size: -; DNA: TGCGCCAGCAGGGCTGGACAGGGGGCTCTGGGGAATGAAAAACTGTTTTTT; CDR3: CASRAGQGALGNEKLFF
J: TRBJ2-7; V: TRBV7-9; D: -; size: -; DNA: TGTGCCAGCAGCCCCCCCCGATCTAGCGCTCCCTACGAGCAGTACTTC; CDR3: CASSPPRSSAPYEQYF
J: TRBJ2-7; V: TRBV4-3; D: -; size: -; DNA: TGCGCCAGCAGCCAAGATGCGGCAGATCGGCAGTACTTC; CDR3: CASSQDAADRQYF
J: TRBJ1-2; V: TRBV5-8; D: -; size: -; DNA: TGTGCCACTTCAGGAAGAAACTATGGCTACACCTTC; CDR3: CATSGRNYGYTF
J: TRBJ1-1; V: TRBV7-2; D: -; size: -; DNA: TGTGCCAGCAGCTTGGGTTTACAGGGTGGCACTGAAGCTTTCTTT; CDR3: CASSLGLQGGTEAFF
J: TRBJ1-1; V: TRBV19; D: -; size: -; DNA: TGTGCCAGTAGTTTTCAAGGGGGCACTGAAGCTTTCTTT; CDR3: CASSFQGGTEAFF
J: TRBJ1-2; V: TRBV5-1; D: -; size: -; DNA: TGCGCCAGCAGCTTGGCGGGGGGGAACTATGGCTACACCTTC; CDR3: CASSLAGGNYGYTF
J: TRBJ1-1; V: TRBV6-1; D: TRBD1; size: -; DNA: TGTGCCAGCAGTGAAATGCCCGTGGACAGGGACACTGAAGCTTTCTTT; CDR3: CASSEMPVDRDTEAFF
J: TRBJ2-2; V: TRBV5-1; D: -; size: -; DNA: TGCGCCAGCAGCCAGACCGGGGAGCTGTTTTTT; CDR3: CASSQTGELFF
J: TRBJ2-1; V: TRBV15; D: TRBD2; size: -; DNA: TGTGCCACCAGCAGAACTAGCGGGGACTTTGAGCAGTTCTTC; CDR3: CATSRTSGDFEQFF
J: TRBJ2-1; V: TRBV7-3; D: TRBD2; size: -; DNA: TGTGCCAGCAGCCTCAGCGGGAGCTACGACAATGAGCAGTTCTTC; CDR3: CASSLSGSYDNEQFF
J: TRBJ1-1; V: TRBV11-3; D: -; size: -; DNA: TGTGCCAGCAGCTTTCGCGGGGTGAACACTGAAGCTTTCTTT; CDR3: CASSFRGVNTEAFF
J: TRBJ1-4; V: TRBV2; D: TRBD1; size: -; DNA: TGTGCCAGCAGTCGACAGGGAACTAATGAAAAACTGTTTTTT; CDR3: CASSRQGTNEKLFF
J: TRBJ1-2; V: TRBV19; D: TRBD1; size: -; DNA: TGTGCCAGTAGATCAGGGGGCTATGGCTACACCTTC; CDR3: CASRSGGYGYTF
J: TRBJ2-1; V: TRBV7-9; D: -; size: -; DNA: TGTTCCAGCAGCTTAGAGGAGAAGTACAATGAGCAGTTCTTC; CDR3: CSSSLEEKYNEQFF
J: TRBJ2-7; V: TRBV7-9; D: -; size: -; DNA: TGTTCCAGCAGCTTCGGAGGGCTCGAGCAGTACTTC; CDR3: CSSSFGGLEQYF
J: TRBJ1-4; V: TRBV15; D: -; size: -; DNA: TGTGCCACCAGCATCAGCCGGGACTATCATTATGAAAAACTGTTTTTT; CDR3: CATSISRDYHYEKLFF
J: TRBJ2-7; V: TRBV7-7; D: TRBD2; size: -; DNA: TGTGCTAGCAGCTTAGGGGCGGGAGCCCCCTACGAGCAGTACTTC; CDR3: CASSLGAGAPYEQYF
J: TRBJ2-5; V: TRBV19; D: -; size: -; DNA: TGTGCCAGTACCGAGGGCCCCTGGGGAGAGACCCAGTACTTC; CDR3: CASTEGPWGETQYF
J: TRBJ2-7; V: TRBV11-1; D: TRBD1; size: -; DNA: TGTGCCAGCAGCGCGGACAGGGGAGCCTACGAGCAGTACTTC; CDR3: CASSADRGAYEQYF
J: TRBJ2-2; V: TRBV7-9; D: TRBD2; size: once; DNA: TGTTCCAGCAGCTCACAACTAGCGGGGAACACCGGGGAGCTGTTTTTT; CDR3: CSSSSQLAGNTGELFF
J: TRBJ2-1; V: TRBV15; D: -; size: -; DNA: TGTGCCACCAGCAGAGATTGGGAGCTGGATGAGCAGTTCTTC; CDR3: CATSRDWELDEQFF
J: TRBJ2-3; V: TRBV18; D: -; size: -; DNA: TGTGCCAGCTCACCTCTGATGGCGGCGGAGGGGACAGATACGCAGTATTTT; CDR3: CASSPLMAAEGTDTQYF
J: TRBJ1-2; V: TRBV2; D: -; size: -; DNA: TGTGCCAGCTGGGGCGGCGCTAACTATGGCTACACCTTC; CDR3: CASWGGANYGYTF
J: TRBJ2-5; V: TRBV5-6; D: -; size: -; DNA: TGTGCCAGCAGGATGACAGGAGGGGGGGAGGAGACCCAGTACTTC; CDR3: CASRMTGGGEETQYF
J: TRBJ1-2; V: TRBV5-1; D: -; size: -; DNA: TGCGCCAGCCGTCCGTATAGGAGAACGGACTATGGCTACACCTTC; CDR3: CASRPYRRTDYGYTF
J: TRBJ2-3; V: TRBV29-1; D: -; size: -; DNA: TGCAGCGTTGAACAACAGGGAACAGATACGCAGTATTTT; CDR3: CSVEQQGTDTQYF
J: TRBJ2-4; V: TRBV11-2; D: TRBD2; size: -; DNA: TGTGCCAGCCTCGCAAGCGGGAATAAAAACATTCAGTACTTC; CDR3: CASLASGNKNIQYF
J: TRBJ2-1; V: TRBV27; D: -; size: -; DNA: TGTGCCAGCAGTCCGCCACACAGAGTCTACAATGAGCAGTTCTTC; CDR3: CASSPPHRVYNEQFF
J: TRBJ2-7; V: TRBV29-1; D: TRBD2; size: -; DNA: TGCAGCGTTGCCGCGACTAGCGGGAGTCCCCACGAGCAGTACTTC; CDR3: CSVAATSGSPHEQYF
J: TRBJ2-3; V: TRBV27; D: TRBD2; size: -; DNA: TGTGCCAGCAGTTCTAGCGGGGTAGTGGATACGCAGTATTTT; CDR3: CASSSSGVVDTQYF
J: TRBJ2-1; V: TRBV7-9; D: TRBD2; size: -; DNA: TGTGCCAGCAGCACCCCGACTAGCGGGAGGGGGAATGAGCAGTTCTTC; CDR3: CASSTPTSGRGNEQFF
J: TRBJ2-7; V: TRBV6-5; D: -; size: -; DNA: TGTGCCAGCAGTTTCCCAAGCTCCGAGCAGTACTTC; CDR3: CASSFPSSEQYF
J: TRBJ2-1; V: TRBV19; D: TRBD1; size: -; DNA: TGTGCCAGTAGTATGAATATAGGGGACAGCCAGCAGTTCTTC; CDR3: CASSMNIGDSQQFF
J: TRBJ2-5; V: TRBV27; D: TRBD1; size: -; DNA: TGCGCCAGCAGTCCCGGACAGGGAGAGACCCAGTACTTC; CDR3: CASSPGQGETQYF